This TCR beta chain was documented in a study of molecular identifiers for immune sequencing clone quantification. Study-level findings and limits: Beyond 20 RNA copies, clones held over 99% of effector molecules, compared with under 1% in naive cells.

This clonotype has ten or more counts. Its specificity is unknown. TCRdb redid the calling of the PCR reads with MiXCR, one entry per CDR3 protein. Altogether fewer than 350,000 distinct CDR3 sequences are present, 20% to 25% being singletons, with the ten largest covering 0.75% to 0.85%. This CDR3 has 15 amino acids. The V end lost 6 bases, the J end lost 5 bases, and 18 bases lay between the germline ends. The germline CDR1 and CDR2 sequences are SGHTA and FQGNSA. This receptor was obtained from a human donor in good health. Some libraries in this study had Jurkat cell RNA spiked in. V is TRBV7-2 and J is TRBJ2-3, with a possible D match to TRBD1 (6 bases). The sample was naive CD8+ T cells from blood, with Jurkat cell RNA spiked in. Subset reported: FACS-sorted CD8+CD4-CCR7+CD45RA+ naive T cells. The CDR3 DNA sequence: TGTGCCAGCAGGCTTAACGACAGGAACGTAGATACGCAGTATTTT. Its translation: CASRLNDRNVDTQYF.